The following is a T cell receptor beta chain sequence with its context. Germline V gene data show CDR1 as SGHNT and CDR2 as YYREEE (reference sequence). The CDR3 runs 14 residues. Trimming left V 2 bases short and J 0 bases short, with 9 bases between. The source of the sample is a study of long-term antiretroviral therapy in people with HIV. Runs used v3.0 of the immunoSEQ assay and were done at survey level. Libraries were prepared by immunoSEQ multiplex PCR; TCRdb keeps only in-frame clonotypes and omits some of them. The data contain about 24,000 clones, 84% of them singletons. The input for sequencing was unsorted PBMCs, taken 3 years after starting antiretroviral therapy. This rearrangement joins TRBV5-4 to TRBJ2-7; a possible D gene is TRBD2 (5 bases). This clonotype originated in a man in his fifties with HIV. CDR3 coding DNA: TGTGCCAGCAGCTTACCAGCGGACTCCTACGAGCAGTACTTC. The encoded protein is CASSLPADSYEQYF.